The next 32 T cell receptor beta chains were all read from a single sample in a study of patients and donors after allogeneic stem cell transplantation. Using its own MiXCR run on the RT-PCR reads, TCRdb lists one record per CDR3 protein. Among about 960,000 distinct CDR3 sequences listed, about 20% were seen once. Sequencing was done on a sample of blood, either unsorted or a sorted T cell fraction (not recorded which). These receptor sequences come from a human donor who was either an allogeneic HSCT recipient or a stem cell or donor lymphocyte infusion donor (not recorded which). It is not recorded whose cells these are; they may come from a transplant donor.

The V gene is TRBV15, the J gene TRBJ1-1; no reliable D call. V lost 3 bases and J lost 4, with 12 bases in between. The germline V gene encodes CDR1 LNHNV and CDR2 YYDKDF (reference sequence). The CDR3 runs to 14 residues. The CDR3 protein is CATSSPVRATEAFF. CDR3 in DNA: TGTGCCACCAGCAGTCCGGTGAGGGCCACTGAAGCTTTCTTT.

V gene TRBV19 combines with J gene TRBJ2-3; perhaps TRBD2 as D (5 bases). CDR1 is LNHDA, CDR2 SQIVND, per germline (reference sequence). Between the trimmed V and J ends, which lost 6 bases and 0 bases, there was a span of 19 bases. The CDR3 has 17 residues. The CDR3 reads CASSLWDLRVSTDTQYF. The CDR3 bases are TGTGCCAGTAGCCTATGGGATTTGCGGGTTAGCACAGATACGCAGTATTTT.

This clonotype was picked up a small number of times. The CDR3 sequence: CASSQGTGGGRTDTQYF. The CDR3 bases are TGCGCCAGCAGCCAAGGAACCGGGGGGGGACGCACAGATACGCAGTATTTT. V usage is TRBV4-3 and J usage is TRBJ2-3; 8 bases match TRBD2. Germline trimming cut 1 base from V and 1 base from J; bases unmatched to any gene: 7. Germline CDR1 reads LGHNA; CDR2 reads YSLEER. The CDR3 is made up of 17 amino acids.

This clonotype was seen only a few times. In DNA form, the CDR3 reads TGTGCCAGCAGCTCGCGGTTTGACAGGGTCCCTGTGAACACTGAAGCTTTCTTT. Translating it yields CASSSRFDRVPVNTEAFF. The chain joins TRBV11-2 to TRBJ1-1, with 7 bases fitting TRBD1. This CDR3 is 18 amino acids long. Germline CDR1 reads SGHAT; CDR2 reads FQNNGV. V was pared by 4 bases and J by 0 bases, with 14 bases of the junction left unmatched.

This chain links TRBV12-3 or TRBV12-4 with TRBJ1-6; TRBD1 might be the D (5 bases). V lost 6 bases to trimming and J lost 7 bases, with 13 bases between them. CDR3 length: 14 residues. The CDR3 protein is CASRAGRENSPLHF. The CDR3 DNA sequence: TGTGCCAGCAGGGCGGGACGGGAGAATTCACCCCTCCACTTT.

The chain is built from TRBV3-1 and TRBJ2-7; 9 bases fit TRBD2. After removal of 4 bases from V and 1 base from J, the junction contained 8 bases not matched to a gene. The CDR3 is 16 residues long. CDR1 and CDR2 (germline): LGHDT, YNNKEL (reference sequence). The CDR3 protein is CASSRLSGGTSYEQYF. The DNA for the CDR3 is TGTGCCAGCAGCCGCCTCAGCGGGGGGACGTCCTACGAGCAGTACTTC.

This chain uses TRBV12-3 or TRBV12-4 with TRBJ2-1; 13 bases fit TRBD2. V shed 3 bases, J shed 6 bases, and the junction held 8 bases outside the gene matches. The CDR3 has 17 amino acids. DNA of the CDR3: TGTGCCAGCAGTTTCGGGCCGGGACTAGCGGGGTTCAATGAGCAGTTCTTC. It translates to CASSFGPGLAGFNEQFF.

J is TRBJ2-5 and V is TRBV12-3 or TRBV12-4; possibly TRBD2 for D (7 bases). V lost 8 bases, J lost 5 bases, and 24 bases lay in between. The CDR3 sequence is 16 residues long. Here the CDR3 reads CASGPSMGGGGETQYF. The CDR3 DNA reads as TGTGCCAGCGGGCCCTCCATGGGGGGGGGCGGGGAGACCCAGTACTTC.

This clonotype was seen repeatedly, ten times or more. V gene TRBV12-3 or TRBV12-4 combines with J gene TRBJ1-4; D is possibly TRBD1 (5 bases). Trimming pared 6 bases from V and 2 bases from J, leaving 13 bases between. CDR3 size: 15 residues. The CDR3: CASSHRRGTNEKLFF. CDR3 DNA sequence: TGTGCCAGCAGCCACCGGCGGGGGACTAATGAAAAACTGTTTTTT.

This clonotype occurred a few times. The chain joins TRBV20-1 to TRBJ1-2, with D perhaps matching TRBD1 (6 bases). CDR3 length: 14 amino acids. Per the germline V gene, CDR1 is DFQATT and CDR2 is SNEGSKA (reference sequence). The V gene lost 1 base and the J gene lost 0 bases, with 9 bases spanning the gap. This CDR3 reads CSARAGATNYGYTF. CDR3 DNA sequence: TGCAGTGCTAGAGCAGGGGCCACTAACTATGGCTACACCTTC.

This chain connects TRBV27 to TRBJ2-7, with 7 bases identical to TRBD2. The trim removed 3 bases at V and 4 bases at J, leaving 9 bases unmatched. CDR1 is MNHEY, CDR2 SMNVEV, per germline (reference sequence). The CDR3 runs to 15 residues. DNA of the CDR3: TGTGCCAGCAGTTTTGGACCTAGCGGAGCTTACGAGCAGTACTTC. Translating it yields CASSFGPSGAYEQYF.

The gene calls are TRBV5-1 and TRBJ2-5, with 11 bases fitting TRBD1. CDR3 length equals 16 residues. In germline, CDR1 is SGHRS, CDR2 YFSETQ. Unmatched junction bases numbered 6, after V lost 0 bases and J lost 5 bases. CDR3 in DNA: TGCGCCAGCAGCTTGGGGGACAGGGGGAGTAGCGAGACCCAGTACTTC. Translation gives CASSLGDRGSSETQYF.

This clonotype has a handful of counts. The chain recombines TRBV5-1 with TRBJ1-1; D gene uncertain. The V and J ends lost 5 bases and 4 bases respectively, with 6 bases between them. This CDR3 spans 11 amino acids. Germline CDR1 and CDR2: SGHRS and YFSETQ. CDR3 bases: TGCGCCAGCAGGGAAACCACTGAAGCTTTCTTT. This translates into CASRETTEAFF. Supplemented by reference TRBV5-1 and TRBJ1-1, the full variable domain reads KAGVTQTPRYLIKTRGQQVTLSCSPISGHRSVSWYQQTPGQGLQFLFEYFSETQRNKGNFPGRFSGRQFSNSRSEMNVSTLELGDSALYLCASRETTEAFFGQGTRLTVV.

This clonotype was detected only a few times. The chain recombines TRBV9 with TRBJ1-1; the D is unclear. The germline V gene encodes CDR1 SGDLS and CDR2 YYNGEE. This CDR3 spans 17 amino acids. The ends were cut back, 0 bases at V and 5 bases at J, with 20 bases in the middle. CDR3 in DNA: TGTGCCAGCAGCGTAGGAGGGCCCAACCGCGGAGGTACTGAAGCTTTCTTT. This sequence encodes CASSVGGPNRGGTEAFF.

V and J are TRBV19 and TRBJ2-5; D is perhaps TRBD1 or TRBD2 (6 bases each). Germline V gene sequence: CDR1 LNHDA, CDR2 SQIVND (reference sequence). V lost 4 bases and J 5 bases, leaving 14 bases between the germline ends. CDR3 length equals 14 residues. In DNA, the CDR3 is TGTGCCAGTAGTACCGGACGGAGGGGGGAGACCCAGTACTTC. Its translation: CASSTGRRGETQYF. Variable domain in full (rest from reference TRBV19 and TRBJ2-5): DGGITQSPKYLFRKEGQNVTLSCEQNLNHDAMYWYRQDPGQGLRLIYYSQIVNDFQKGDIAEGYSVSREKKESFPLTVTSAQKNPTAFYLCASSTGRRGETQYFGPGTRLLVL.

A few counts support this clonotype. CDR3 protein: CASTETGPDTGELFF. The CDR3 coding sequence is TGTGCCAGCACCGAGACAGGGCCGGACACCGGGGAGCTGTTTTTT. The V and J genes are TRBV2 and TRBJ2-2, with 7 positions matching TRBD1. The CDR3 totals 15 residues. V shed 7 bases and J 3 bases; nucleotides not matched to a gene: 8. Germline loops: CDR1 SNHLY, CDR2 FYNNEI. Complete variable domain (other parts from reference TRBV2 and TRBJ2-2): EPEVTQTPSHQVTQMGQEVILRCVPISNHLYFYWYRQILGQKVEFLVSFYNNEISEKSEIFDDQFSVERPDGSNFTLKIRSTKLEDSAMYFCASTETGPDTGELFFGEGSRLTVL.

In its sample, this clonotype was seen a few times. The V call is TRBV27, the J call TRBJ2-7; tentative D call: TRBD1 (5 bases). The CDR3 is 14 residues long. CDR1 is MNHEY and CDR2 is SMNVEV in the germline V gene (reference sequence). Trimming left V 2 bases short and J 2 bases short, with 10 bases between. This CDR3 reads CASSLADKAYEQYF. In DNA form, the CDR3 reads TGTGCCAGCAGTTTAGCGGACAAAGCCTACGAGCAGTACTTC.

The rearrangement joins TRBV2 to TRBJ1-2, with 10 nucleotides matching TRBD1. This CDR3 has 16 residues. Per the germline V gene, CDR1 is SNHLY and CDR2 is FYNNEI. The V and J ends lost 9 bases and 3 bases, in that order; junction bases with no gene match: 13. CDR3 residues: CARQPGQGPNDYGYTF. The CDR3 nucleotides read TGTGCCAGGCAACCGGGACAGGGGCCGAACGACTATGGCTACACCTTC.

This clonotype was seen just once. CDR3: CASSLPGTAENTIYF. The CDR3 DNA is TGTGCCAGCAGTCTCCCAGGGACGGCTGAAAACACCATATATTTT. This chain joins TRBV7-2 and TRBJ1-3, with D possibly being TRBD1 (5 bases). The ends were cut back, 6 bases at V and 6 bases at J, with 18 bases in the middle. The length of the CDR3 is 15 residues. Germline loops: CDR1 SGHTA, CDR2 FQGNSA. Variable domain in full (rest from reference TRBV7-2 and TRBJ1-3): GAGVSQSPSNKVTEKGKDVELRCDPISGHTALYWYRQSLGQGLEFLIYFQGNSAPDKSGLPSDRFSAERTGGSVSTLTIQRTQQEDSAVYLCASSLPGTAENTIYFGEGSWLTVV.

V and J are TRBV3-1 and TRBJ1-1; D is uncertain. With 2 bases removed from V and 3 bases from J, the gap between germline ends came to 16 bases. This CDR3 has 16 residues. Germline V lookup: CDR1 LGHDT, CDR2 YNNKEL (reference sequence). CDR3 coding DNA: TGTGCCAGCAGCCAAAAATTGCCGCAACGGGACACTGAAGCTTTCTTT. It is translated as CASSQKLPQRDTEAFF.

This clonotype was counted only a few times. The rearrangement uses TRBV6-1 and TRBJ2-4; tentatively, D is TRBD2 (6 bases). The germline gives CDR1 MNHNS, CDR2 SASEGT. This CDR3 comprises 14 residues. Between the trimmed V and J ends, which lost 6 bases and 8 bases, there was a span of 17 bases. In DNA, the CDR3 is TGTGCCAGCAGAGCCGGGACTCCAGCGGACATTCAGTACTTC. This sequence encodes CASRAGTPADIQYF.

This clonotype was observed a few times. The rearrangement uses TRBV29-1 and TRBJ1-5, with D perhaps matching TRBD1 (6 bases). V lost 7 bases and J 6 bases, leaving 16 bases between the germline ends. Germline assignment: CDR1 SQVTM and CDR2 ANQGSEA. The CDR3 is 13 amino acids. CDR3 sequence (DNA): TGCAGCGCCCTAGGGGGGGTCGGTCAGCCCCAGCATTTT. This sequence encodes CSALGGVGQPQHF.

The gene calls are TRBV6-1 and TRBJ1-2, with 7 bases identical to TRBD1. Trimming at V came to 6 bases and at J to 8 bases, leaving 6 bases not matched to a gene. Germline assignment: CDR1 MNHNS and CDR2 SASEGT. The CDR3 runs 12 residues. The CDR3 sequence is CASRGDSRGYTF. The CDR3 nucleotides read TGTGCCAGCAGGGGGGACAGCCGCGGCTACACCTTC.

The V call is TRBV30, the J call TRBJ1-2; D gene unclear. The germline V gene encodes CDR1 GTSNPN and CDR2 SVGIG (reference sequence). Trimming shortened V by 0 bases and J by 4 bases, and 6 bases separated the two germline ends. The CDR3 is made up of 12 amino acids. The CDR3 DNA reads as TGTGCCTGGAGTGTATCCCCCTATGGCTACACCTTC. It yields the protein CAWSVSPYGYTF.

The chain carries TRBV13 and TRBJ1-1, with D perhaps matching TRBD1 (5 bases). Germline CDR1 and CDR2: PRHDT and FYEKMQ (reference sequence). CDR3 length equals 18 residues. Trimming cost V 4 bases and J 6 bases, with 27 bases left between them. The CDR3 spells CASSSGGGAPPGGSEAFF. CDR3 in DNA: TGTGCCAGCAGCTCCGGCGGGGGAGCTCCCCCCGGGGGGTCTGAAGCTTTCTTT.

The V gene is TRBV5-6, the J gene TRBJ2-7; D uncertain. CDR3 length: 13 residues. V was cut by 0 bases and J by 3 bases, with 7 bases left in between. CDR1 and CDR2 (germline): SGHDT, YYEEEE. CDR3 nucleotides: TGTGCCAGCAGCTTGGCGCAGATCTACGAGCAGTACTTC. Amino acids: CASSLAQIYEQYF.

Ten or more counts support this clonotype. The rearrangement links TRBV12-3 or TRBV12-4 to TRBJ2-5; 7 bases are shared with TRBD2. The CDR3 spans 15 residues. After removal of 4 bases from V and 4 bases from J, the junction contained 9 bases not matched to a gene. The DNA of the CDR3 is TGTGCCAGCAGTTCCTCAGGACTAGTCTCAGAGACCCAGTACTTC. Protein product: CASSSSGLVSETQYF.

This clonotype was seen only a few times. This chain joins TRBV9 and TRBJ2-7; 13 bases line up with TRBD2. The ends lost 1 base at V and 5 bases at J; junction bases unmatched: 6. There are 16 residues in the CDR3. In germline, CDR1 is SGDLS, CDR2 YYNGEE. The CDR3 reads CASSVTPGLAGDEQYF. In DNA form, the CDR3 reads TGTGCCAGCAGCGTAACGCCCGGACTAGCGGGAGACGAGCAGTACTTC.

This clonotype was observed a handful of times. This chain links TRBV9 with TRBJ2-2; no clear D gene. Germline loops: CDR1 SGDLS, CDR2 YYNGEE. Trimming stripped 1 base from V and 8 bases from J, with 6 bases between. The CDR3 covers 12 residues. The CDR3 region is CASSVLVGELFF. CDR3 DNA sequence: TGTGCCAGCAGCGTACTAGTAGGGGAGCTGTTTTTT.

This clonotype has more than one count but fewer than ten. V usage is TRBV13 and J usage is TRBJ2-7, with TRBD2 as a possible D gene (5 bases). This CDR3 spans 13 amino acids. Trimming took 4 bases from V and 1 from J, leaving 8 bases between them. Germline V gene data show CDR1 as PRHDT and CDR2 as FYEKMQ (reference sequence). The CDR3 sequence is CASSSTGSYEQYF. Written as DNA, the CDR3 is TGTGCCAGCAGCTCGACGGGGTCCTACGAGCAGTACTTC.

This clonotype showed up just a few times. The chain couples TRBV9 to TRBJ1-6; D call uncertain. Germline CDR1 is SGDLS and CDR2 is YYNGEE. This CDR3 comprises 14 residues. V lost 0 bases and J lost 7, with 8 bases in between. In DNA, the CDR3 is TGTGCCAGCAGCGTAGAGAAGGAAAATTCACCCCTCCACTTT. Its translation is CASSVEKENSPLHF.

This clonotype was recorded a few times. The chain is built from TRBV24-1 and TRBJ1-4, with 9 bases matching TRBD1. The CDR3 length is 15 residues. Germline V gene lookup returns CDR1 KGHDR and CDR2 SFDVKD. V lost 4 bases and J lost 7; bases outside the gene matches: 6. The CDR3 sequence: CATSEAGQGIEKLFF. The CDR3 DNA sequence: TGTGCCACCAGTGAGGCGGGACAGGGTATTGAAAAACTGTTTTTT.